This passage covers 27 T cell receptor beta chains from one sample sequenced in a study of blood T cell repertoires in COVID-19. Produced via immunoSEQ multiplex PCR; TCRdb's table is partial and in-frame only. The sample records some 250,000 clones, approximately 91% being singletons. The sequenced sample consisted of PBMCs or T cells enriched from blood (not recorded which). The source of these receptors is a human donor in a cohort exposed to, infected with or recovered from COVID-19 (not recorded which). The donor label of this sample is uncertain.

This clone was found once. The V call is TRBV5-1, the J call TRBJ1-2; 7 nucleotides align to TRBD1. Trimming cost V 1 base and J 7 bases; bases outside gene matches: 13. Germline V gene data show CDR1 as SGHRS and CDR2 as YFSETQ. This CDR3 spans 16 amino acids. CDR3 coding DNA: TGCGCCAGCAGCTTGTGGGCCACAGGGGAGCGGAGTGGCTACACCTTC. It encodes CASSLWATGERSGYTF. The variable domain in full, completed from reference TRBV5-1 and TRBJ1-2, reads KAGVTQTPRYLIKTRGQQVTLSCSPISGHRSVSWYQQTPGQGLQFLFEYFSETQRNKGNFPGRFSGRQFSNSRSEMNVSTLELGDSALYLCASSLWATGERSGYTFGSGTRLTVV.

The chain joins TRBV4-1 to TRBJ1-6, with no clear D. Germline V gives CDR1 MGHRA, CDR2 YSYEKL. The V end lost 4 bases, the J end lost 4 bases, and 8 bases lay between the germline ends. The CDR3 loop spans 14 amino acids. The CDR3, as DNA: TGCGCCAGCAGCCGGGGAGAATATAATTCACCCCTCCACTTT. Protein sequence: CASSRGEYNSPLHF.

The chain is built from TRBV30 and TRBJ1-1; tentative D call: TRBD1 (5 bases). This CDR3 contains 10 residues. The germline CDR1 and CDR2 sequences are GTSNPN and SVGIG (reference sequence). V was shortened by 2 bases and J by 10 bases, with 8 bases between the two germline ends. The chain's CDR3 is CAWSPGGAFF. DNA for the CDR3: TGTGCCTGGAGTCCCGGGGGAGCTTTCTTT.

This CDR3 is CASSQVRTGLNTEAFF. DNA of the CDR3: TGCGCCAGCAGCCAAGTACGCACAGGGTTGAACACTGAAGCTTTCTTT. This chain uses TRBV4-3 with TRBJ1-1; D might be TRBD1 (6 bases). CDR1 and CDR2 from the germline V gene are LGHNA and YSLEER. Trimming pared 1 base from V and 0 bases from J, leaving 12 bases between. The CDR3 consists of 16 residues.

V gene TRBV6-5 combines with J gene TRBJ1-2; no reliable D call. Germline V CDR1 and CDR2: MNHEY, SVGAGI. Trimming removed 5 bases from V and 8 bases from J, with 15 bases in between. The CDR3 loop spans 13 amino acids. The chain's CDR3 is CASSINPGWGYTF. DNA for the CDR3: TGTGCCAGCAGTATAAATCCCGGGTGGGGCTACACCTTC.

The chain links TRBV2 to TRBJ1-5, with TRBD1 matching 9 bases. Trimming cost V 3 bases and J 3 bases; bases outside gene matches: 6. The CDR3 runs to 16 residues. Germline V gene sequence: CDR1 SNHLY, CDR2 FYNNEI. Here the CDR3 reads CASSEGTGRNNQPQHF. The CDR3 region has the DNA TGTGCCAGCAGTGAGGGGACAGGGAGGAACAATCAGCCCCAGCATTTT.

The V and J genes are TRBV7-9 and TRBJ1-1; 7 nucleotides align to TRBD1. V trimming: 4 bases; J trimming: 1 base; junction bases outside the gene matches: 3. CDR3 length: 14 amino acids. CDR1 is SEHNR and CDR2 is FQNEAQ in the germline V gene (reference sequence). CDR3 sequence (DNA): TGTGCCAGCAGCTCAACAGGGGAGAACACTGAAGCTTTCTTT. This gives the protein CASSSTGENTEAFF. Full variable domain (outside the CDR3, taken from reference TRBV7-9 and TRBJ1-1): DTGVSQNPRHKITKRGQNVTFRCDPISEHNRLYWYRQTLGQGPEFLTYFQNEAQLEKSRLLSDRFSAERPKGSFSTLEIQRTEQGDSAMYLCASSSTGENTEAFFGQGTRLTVV.

The J gene is TRBJ2-2, the V gene TRBV30; D is perhaps TRBD2 (6 bases). This CDR3 has 14 amino acids. Deletions cut 4 bases from V and 0 bases from J, with 9 bases between. From germline, CDR1 is GTSNPN and CDR2 SVGIG (reference sequence). CDR3 protein: CAWIAGTNTGELFF. CDR3 in DNA: TGTGCCTGGATCGCGGGGACGAACACCGGGGAGCTGTTTTTT.

This chain links TRBV11-3 with TRBJ2-2, with D possibly matching TRBD2 (6 bases). This CDR3 has 15 residues. Trimming took 1 base from V and 3 from J, leaving 9 bases between them. Per the germline V gene, CDR1 is SGHNT and CDR2 is YENEEA. The chain's CDR3 is CASSLAPGDTGELFF. The CDR3, as DNA: TGTGCCAGCAGCTTAGCTCCGGGGGACACCGGGGAGCTGTTTTTT.

This chain links TRBV18 with TRBJ2-2; D remains unclear. Germline values: CDR1 KGHSH, CDR2 LQKENI. Trimming removed 0 bases from V and 6 bases from J, with 5 bases in between. This CDR3 is 13 amino acids long. The CDR3 sequence is CASSPPQAGELFF. CDR3 coding DNA: TGTGCCAGCTCACCACCGCAGGCCGGGGAGCTGTTTTTT.

V usage is TRBV6-1 and J usage is TRBJ1-5, with no clear D. Per germline, CDR1 MNHNS and CDR2 SASEGT. The CDR3 is 14 residues long. V lost 2 bases and J 2 bases, leaving 7 bases between the germline ends. The CDR3, as DNA: TGTGCCAGCAGTGAAACGCGCCGCAATCAGCCCCAGCATTTT. This encodes CASSETRRNQPQHF.

The chain has TRBV5-1 and TRBJ1-4, with 7 bases lining up with TRBD1. Germline trimming cut 3 bases from V and 7 bases from J; bases unmatched to any gene: 6. The V gene's germline CDR1 is SGHRS and CDR2 YFSETQ. The CDR3 contains 14 residues. CDR3 residues: CASSSGTVGEKLFF. In nucleotides, the CDR3 is TGCGCCAGCAGCTCGGGGACAGTTGGTGAAAAACTGTTTTTT.

This chain joins TRBV5-5 and TRBJ2-7; possibly TRBD2 for D (6 bases). In germline, CDR1 is SGHKS, CDR2 YYEKEE (reference sequence). The CDR3 sequence is 15 residues long. Trimming stripped 2 bases from V and 2 bases from J, with 14 bases between. In DNA form, the CDR3 reads TGTGCCAGCAGCTTCTCCGGGACTGACACCTACGAGCAGTACTTC. This translates into CASSFSGTDTYEQYF.

The chain links TRBV19 to TRBJ1-2, with TRBD1 matching over 7 bases. The V gene's germline CDR1 is LNHDA and CDR2 SQIVND (reference sequence). This CDR3 spans 15 amino acids. Germline trimming cut 4 bases from V and 5 bases from J; bases unmatched to any gene: 10. The CDR3 here is CASSTGTGVPYGYTF. For the CDR3, the DNA is TGTGCCAGTAGTACCGGAACAGGGGTTCCTTATGGCTACACCTTC.

The V call is TRBV4-2, the J call TRBJ1-2; D not certain. This CDR3 has 14 residues. Germline lookup yields CDR1 LGHNA and CDR2 YNFKEQ. V was cut by 1 base and J by 7 bases, with 13 bases left in between. The CDR3: CASSQGGVEGGYTF. The CDR3 DNA sequence: TGTGCCAGCAGCCAAGGCGGGGTGGAAGGTGGCTACACCTTC.

The chain has TRBV3-1 (or the pseudogene TRBV3-2) and TRBJ1-3; no definite D call. The CDR3 spans 14 residues. Germline V gives CDR1 LGHDT, CDR2 YNNKEL (reference sequence). Trimming pared 0 bases from V and 9 bases from J, leaving 12 bases between. The CDR3 loop is CASSQEVTVTTIYF. The CDR3, as DNA: TGTGCCAGCAGCCAAGAGGTAACAGTTACCACCATATATTTT.

The chain uses TRBV10-3 and TRBJ1-1; 12 bases match TRBD1. This CDR3 spans 17 amino acids. Per the germline V gene, CDR1 is ENHRY and CDR2 is SYGVKD. The junction had 10 bases not matched to a gene; V was cut back by 2 bases and J by 6 bases. The CDR3 region is CAISESGTGGGSAEAFF. The DNA of the CDR3 is TGTGCCATCAGTGAGAGCGGGACAGGGGGCGGATCCGCTGAAGCTTTCTTT.

This sequence joins TRBV18 and TRBJ1-1; perhaps TRBD1 as D (6 bases). Germline CDR1 KGHSH, CDR2 LQKENI. V was clipped by 3 bases and J by 1 base, with 12 bases between them. CDR3 length: 15 residues. The CDR3 DNA sequence: TGTGCCAGCTCACCGGTGGACAGCCCGAACACTGAAGCTTTCTTT. It codes for CASSPVDSPNTEAFF.

The J gene is TRBJ1-1, the V gene TRBV19; D is ambiguous. This CDR3 is built from 12 residues. From germline, CDR1 is LNHDA and CDR2 SQIVND (reference sequence). Deletions cut 3 bases from V and 4 bases from J, with 6 bases between. The CDR3 sequence is CASSMSGTEAFF. The CDR3 nucleotides read TGTGCCAGTAGTATGTCGGGCACTGAAGCTTTCTTT.

The gene calls are TRBV29-1 and TRBJ1-4; a possible D gene is TRBD1 (6 bases). Germline V CDR1 and CDR2: SQVTM, ANQGSEA. There are 16 residues in the CDR3. The germline V and J ends were trimmed by 5 bases and 2 bases, with 18 bases remaining between them. The CDR3 loop reads CSVITQGDPTNEKLFF. Here the CDR3 DNA reads TGCAGCGTTATCACACAGGGCGATCCGACTAATGAAAAACTGTTTTTT.

The rearrangement uses TRBV9 and TRBJ2-1; TRBD2 aligns across 10 bases. V lost 0 bases, J lost 6 bases, and 6 bases stayed unmatched. Per the germline V gene, CDR1 is SGDLS and CDR2 is YYNGEE. The CDR3 length is 16 residues. CDR3: CASSVGASGGANEQFF. CDR3 nucleotides: TGTGCCAGCAGCGTAGGGGCGAGCGGGGGGGCCAATGAGCAGTTCTTC.

The chain joins TRBV18 to TRBJ1-5, with unresolved D. CDR3 size: 14 residues. Looked up from germline, CDR1 is KGHSH and CDR2 is LQKENI. Trimming cost V 2 bases and J 3 bases, with 8 bases left between them. In DNA form, the CDR3 reads TGTGCCAGCTCACCAGGGAGTGCCAATCAGCCCCAGCATTTT. Encoded protein: CASSPGSANQPQHF.

V and J are TRBV6-2 or TRBV6-3 and TRBJ1-3, with D perhaps matching TRBD1 (5 bases). The germline CDR1 and CDR2 sequences are MNHEY and SVGEGT. V lost 0 bases to trimming and J lost 0 bases, with 12 bases between them. This CDR3 has 17 residues. The CDR3 loop is CASSYSGRVFSGNTIYF. DNA of the CDR3: TGTGCCAGCAGTTACTCCGGCAGGGTATTCTCTGGAAACACCATATATTTT.

This clone has only one observation. The chain carries TRBV6-2 or TRBV6-3 and TRBJ2-7, with D possibly being TRBD1 (5 bases). Trimming stripped 5 bases from V and 3 bases from J, with 8 bases between. Looked up from germline, CDR1 is MNHEY and CDR2 is SVGEGT. This CDR3 has 12 amino acids. The DNA for the CDR3 is TGTGCCAGCAGTCCGACAGTCTACGAGCAGTACTTC. The encoded protein is CASSPTVYEQYF.

This chain's CDR3 is CSARSPGEAFF. CDR3 coding DNA: TGCAGTGCTAGGTCCCCAGGAGAAGCTTTCTTT. This chain links TRBV20-1 with TRBJ1-1; D gene unclear. This CDR3 comprises 11 residues. CDR1 and CDR2 from the germline V gene are DFQATT and SNEGSKA (reference sequence). The V gene lost 3 bases and the J gene lost 8 bases, with 10 bases spanning the gap.

This sequence joins TRBV21-1 and TRBJ1-1. TRBV21-1 is described as a pseudogene. This CDR3 is 14 amino acids long. In nucleotides, the CDR3 is TGTGCCAGCAGCAAGGCGGGCCCGAACACTGAAGCTTTCTTT. It yields the protein CASSKAGPNTEAFF.

This clone was recorded once. The chain joins TRBV27 to TRBJ2-1; maybe TRBD2 (6 bases). V was shortened by 2 bases and J by 7 bases, with 6 bases between the two germline ends. The length of the CDR3 is 12 residues. Germline V gene sequence: CDR1 MNHEY, CDR2 SMNVEV (reference sequence). Here the CDR3 reads CASSLRGNEQFF. CDR3 DNA: TGTGCCAGCAGTTTACGGGGGAATGAGCAGTTCTTC.